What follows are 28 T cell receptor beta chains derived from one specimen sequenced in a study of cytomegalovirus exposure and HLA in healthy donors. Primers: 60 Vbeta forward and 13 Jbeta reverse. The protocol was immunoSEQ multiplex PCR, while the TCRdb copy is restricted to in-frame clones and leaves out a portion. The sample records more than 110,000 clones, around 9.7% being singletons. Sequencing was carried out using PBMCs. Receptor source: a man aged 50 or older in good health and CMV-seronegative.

The CDR3 is CASSFRTSGRVGPYNEQFF. In nucleotides, the CDR3 is TGTGCCAGCAGCTTTAGAACTAGCGGGAGGGTGGGGCCCTACAATGAGCAGTTCTTC. The chain is built from TRBV7-2 and TRBJ2-1; 13 nucleotides agree with TRBD2. CDR3 size: 19 residues. V trimming: 3 bases; J trimming: 2 bases; junction bases outside the gene matches: 10. Looked up from germline, CDR1 is SGHTA and CDR2 is FQGNSA.

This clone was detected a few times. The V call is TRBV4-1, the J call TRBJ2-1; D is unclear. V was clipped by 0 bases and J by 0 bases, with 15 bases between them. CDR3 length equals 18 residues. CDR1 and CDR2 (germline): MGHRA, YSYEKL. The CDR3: CASSQEGSQVFSYNEQFF. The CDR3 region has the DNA TGCGCCAGCAGCCAAGAAGGATCGCAGGTTTTCTCCTACAATGAGCAGTTCTTC.

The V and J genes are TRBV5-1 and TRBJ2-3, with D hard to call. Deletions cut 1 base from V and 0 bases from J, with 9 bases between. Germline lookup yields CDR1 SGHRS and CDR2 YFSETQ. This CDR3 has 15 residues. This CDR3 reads CASSLYSTSTDTQYF. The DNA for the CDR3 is TGCGCCAGCAGCTTGTACAGTACTAGCACAGATACGCAGTATTTT.

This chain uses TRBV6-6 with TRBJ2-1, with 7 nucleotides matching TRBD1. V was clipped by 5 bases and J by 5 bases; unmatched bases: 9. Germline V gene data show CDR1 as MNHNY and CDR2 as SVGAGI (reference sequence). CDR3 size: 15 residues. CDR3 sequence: CASSTPDREDNEQFF. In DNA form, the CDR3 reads TGTGCCAGCAGTACTCCTGACAGGGAAGACAATGAGCAGTTCTTC.

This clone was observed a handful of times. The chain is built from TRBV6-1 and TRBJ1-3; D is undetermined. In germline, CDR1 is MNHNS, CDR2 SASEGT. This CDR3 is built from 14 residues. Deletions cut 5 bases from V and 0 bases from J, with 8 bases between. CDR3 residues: CASSSVYSGNTIYF. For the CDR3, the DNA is TGTGCCAGCAGTTCCGTTTACTCTGGAAACACCATATATTTT.

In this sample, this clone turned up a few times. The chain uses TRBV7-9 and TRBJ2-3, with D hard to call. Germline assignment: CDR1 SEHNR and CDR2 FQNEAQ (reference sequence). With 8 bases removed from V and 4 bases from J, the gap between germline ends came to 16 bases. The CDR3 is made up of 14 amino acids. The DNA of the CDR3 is TGTGCCAGCTCCCGAGAGATCCGCGCAGATACGCAGTATTTT. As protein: CASSREIRADTQYF.

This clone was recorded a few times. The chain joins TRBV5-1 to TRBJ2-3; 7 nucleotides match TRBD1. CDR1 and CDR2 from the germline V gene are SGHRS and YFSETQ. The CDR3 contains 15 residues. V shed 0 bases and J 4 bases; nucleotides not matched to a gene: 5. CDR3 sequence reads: CASSLEGAMADTQYF. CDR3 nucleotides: TGCGCCAGCAGCTTGGAGGGGGCCATGGCAGATACGCAGTATTTT.

The CDR3 sequence is CASSLRQGGSNEKLFF. The CDR3, as DNA: TGTGCCAGCAGCTTGCGACAGGGGGGGAGTAATGAAAAACTGTTTTTT. The chain links TRBV5-4 to TRBJ1-4; TRBD1 matches at 9 bases. Losses at the gene ends were 1 base for V and 4 bases for J; bases not matched to a gene: 5. Germline V gene sequence: CDR1 SGHNT, CDR2 YYREEE (reference sequence). The CDR3 runs 16 residues.

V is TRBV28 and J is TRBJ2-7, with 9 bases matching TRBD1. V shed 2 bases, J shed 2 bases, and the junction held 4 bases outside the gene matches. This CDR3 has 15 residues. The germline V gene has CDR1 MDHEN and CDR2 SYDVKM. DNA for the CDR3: TGTGCCAGCAGTTTAGGGACAGGGCCGCCCTACGAGCAGTACTTC. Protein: CASSLGTGPPYEQYF.

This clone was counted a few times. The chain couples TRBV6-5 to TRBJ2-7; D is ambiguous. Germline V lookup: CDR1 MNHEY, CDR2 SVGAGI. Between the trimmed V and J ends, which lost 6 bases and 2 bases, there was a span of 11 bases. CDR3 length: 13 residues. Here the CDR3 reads CASSRRQAYEQYF. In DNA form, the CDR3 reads TGTGCCAGCAGCCGCCGCCAGGCCTACGAGCAGTACTTC.

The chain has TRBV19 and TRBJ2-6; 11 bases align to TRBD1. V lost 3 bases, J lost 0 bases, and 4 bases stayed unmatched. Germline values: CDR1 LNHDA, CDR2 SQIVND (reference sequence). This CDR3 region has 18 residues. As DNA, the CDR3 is TGTGCCAGTAGTATGGGGACAGGGGGACTCTCTGGGGCCAACGTCCTGACTTTC. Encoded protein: CASSMGTGGLSGANVLTF.

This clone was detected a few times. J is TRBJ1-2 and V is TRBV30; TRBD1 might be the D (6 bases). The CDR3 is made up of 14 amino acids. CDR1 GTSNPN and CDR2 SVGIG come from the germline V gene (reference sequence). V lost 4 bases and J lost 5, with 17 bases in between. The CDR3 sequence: CAWTVTGTTYGYTF. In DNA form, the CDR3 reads TGTGCCTGGACCGTAACCGGGACAACTTATGGCTACACCTTC. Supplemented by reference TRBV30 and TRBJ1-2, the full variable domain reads SQTIHQWPATLVQPVGSPLSLECTVEGTSNPNLYWYRQAAGRGLQLLFYSVGIGQISSEVPQNLSASRPQDRQFILSSKKLLLSDSGFYLCAWTVTGTTYGYTFGSGTRLTVV.

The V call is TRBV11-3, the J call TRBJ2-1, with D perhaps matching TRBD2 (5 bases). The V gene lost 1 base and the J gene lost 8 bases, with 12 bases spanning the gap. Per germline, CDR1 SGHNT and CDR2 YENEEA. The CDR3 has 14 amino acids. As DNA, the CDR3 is TGTGCCAGCAGCTTAGGGGCCGAGGGCGATGAGCAGTTCTTC. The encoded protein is CASSLGAEGDEQFF.

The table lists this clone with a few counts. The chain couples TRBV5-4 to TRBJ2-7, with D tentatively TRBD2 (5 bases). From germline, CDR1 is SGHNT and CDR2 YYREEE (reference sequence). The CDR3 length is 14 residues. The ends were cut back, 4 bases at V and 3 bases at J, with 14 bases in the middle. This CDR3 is CASSIRTGNYEQYF. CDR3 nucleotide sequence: TGTGCCAGCAGCATAAGGACGGGAAACTACGAGCAGTACTTC.

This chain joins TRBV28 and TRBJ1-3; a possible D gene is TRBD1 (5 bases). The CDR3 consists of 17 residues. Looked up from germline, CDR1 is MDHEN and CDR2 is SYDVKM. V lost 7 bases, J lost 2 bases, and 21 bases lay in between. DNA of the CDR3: TGTGCCAGCACCGTTGGGGGAACGGGGGGACCTGGAAACACCATATATTTT. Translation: CASTVGGTGGPGNTIYF.

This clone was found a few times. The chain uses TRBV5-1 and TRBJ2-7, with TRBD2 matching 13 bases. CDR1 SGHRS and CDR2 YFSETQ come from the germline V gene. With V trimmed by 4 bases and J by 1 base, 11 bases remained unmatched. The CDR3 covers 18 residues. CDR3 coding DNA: TGCGCCAGCAGCGCAAAAACTAGCGGGGGGGCCGAATCCTACGAGCAGTACTTC. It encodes CASSAKTSGGAESYEQYF.

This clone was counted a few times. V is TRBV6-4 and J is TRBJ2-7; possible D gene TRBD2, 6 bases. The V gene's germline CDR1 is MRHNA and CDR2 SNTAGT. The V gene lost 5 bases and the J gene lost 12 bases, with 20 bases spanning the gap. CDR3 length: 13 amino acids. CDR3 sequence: CASSITPGLEAYF. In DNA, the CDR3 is TGTGCCAGCAGTATCACCCCGGGACTCGAGGCGTACTTC.

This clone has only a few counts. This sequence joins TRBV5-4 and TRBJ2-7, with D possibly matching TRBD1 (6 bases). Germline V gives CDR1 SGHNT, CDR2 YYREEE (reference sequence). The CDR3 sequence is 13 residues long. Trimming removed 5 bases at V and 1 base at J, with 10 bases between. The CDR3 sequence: CASRVRGSYEQYF. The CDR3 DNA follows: TGTGCCAGCAGAGTCAGGGGTTCCTACGAGCAGTACTTC.

The CDR3, as DNA: TGCAGCGTTGTGGATGTGAGGACAGGGAGACAGTTGGCTAACTATGGCTACACCTTC. It specifies CSVVDVRTGRQLANYGYTF. The gene calls are TRBV29-1 and TRBJ1-2; TRBD1 matches 8 bases. There are 19 residues in the CDR3. J gave up 0 bases and V 4 bases, and 19 bases lay outside the gene matches. CDR1 is SQVTM, CDR2 ANQGSEA, per germline.

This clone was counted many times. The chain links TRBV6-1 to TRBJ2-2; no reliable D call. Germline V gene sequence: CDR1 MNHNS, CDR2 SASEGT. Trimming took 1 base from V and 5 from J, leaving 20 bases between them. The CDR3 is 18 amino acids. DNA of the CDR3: TGTGCCAGCAGTGAAGGGTCTGGGTGGCAGGAAAGTACCGGGGAGCTGTTTTTT. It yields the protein CASSEGSGWQESTGELFF.

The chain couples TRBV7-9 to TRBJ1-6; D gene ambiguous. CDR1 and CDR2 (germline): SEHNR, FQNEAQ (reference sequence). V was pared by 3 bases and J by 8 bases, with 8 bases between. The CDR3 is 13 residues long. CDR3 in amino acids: CASSFGEDSPLHF. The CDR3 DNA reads TGTGCCAGCAGCTTTGGTGAGGATTCACCCCTCCACTTT. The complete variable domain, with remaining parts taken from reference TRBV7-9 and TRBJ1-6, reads DTGVSQNPRHKITKRGQNVTFRCDPISEHNRLYWYRQTLGQGPEFLTYFQNEAQLEKSRLLSDRFSAERPKGSFSTLEIQRTEQGDSAMYLCASSFGEDSPLHFGNGTRLTVT.

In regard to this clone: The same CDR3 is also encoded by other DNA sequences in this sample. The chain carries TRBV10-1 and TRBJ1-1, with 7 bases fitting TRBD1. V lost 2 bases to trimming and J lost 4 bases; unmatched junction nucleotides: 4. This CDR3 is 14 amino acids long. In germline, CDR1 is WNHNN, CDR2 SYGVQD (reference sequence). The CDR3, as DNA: TGCGCCAGCAGTGAGGGCAGGGGGAGCACTGAAGCTTTCTTT. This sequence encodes CASSEGRGSTEAFF.

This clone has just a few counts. This chain's CDR3 is CASSLDSSPQYF. CDR3 coding DNA: TGTGCCAGCAGCTTAGATAGTTCGCCCCAGTACTTC. This rearrangement joins TRBV7-9 to TRBJ2-5; D is undetermined. CDR1 SEHNR and CDR2 FQNEAQ come from the germline V gene (reference sequence). V lost 1 base and J lost 9, with 9 bases in between. The CDR3 is made up of 12 amino acids.

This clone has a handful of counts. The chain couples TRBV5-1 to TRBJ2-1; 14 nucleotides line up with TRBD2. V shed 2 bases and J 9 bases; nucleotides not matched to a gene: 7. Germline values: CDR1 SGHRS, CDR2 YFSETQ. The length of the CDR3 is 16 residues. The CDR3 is CASSFPGTSGRGEQFF. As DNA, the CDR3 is TGCGCCAGCAGCTTCCCCGGGACTAGCGGGAGAGGTGAGCAGTTCTTC. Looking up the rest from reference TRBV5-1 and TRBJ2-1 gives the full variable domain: KAGVTQTPRYLIKTRGQQVTLSCSPISGHRSVSWYQQTPGQGLQFLFEYFSETQRNKGNFPGRFSGRQFSNSRSEMNVSTLELGDSALYLCASSFPGTSGRGEQFFGPGTRLTVL.

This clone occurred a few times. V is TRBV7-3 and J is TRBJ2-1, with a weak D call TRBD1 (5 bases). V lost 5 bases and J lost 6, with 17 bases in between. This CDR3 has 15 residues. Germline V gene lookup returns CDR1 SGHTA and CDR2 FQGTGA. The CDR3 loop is CASSLLGPSSNEQFF. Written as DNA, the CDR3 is TGTGCCAGCAGCCTCCTGGGGCCGAGTTCCAATGAGCAGTTCTTC.

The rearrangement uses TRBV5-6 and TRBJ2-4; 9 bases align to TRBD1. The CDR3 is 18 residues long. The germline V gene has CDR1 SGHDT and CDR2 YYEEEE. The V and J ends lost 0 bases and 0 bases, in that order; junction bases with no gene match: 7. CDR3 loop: CASSLDRGHLLAKNIQYF. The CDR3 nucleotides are TGTGCCAGCAGCTTGGACAGGGGGCACCTACTAGCCAAAAACATTCAGTACTTC.

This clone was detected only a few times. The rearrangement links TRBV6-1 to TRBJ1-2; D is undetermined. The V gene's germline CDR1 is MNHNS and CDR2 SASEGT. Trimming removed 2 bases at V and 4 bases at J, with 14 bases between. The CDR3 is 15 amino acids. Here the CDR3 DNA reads TGTGCCAGCAGTGAACGAGAAAACCCCCTCTATGGCTACACCTTC. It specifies CASSERENPLYGYTF.

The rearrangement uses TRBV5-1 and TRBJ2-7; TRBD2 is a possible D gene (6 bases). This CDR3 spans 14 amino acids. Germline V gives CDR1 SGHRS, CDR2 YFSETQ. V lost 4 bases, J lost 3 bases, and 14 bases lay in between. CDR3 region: CASSVSGTVYEQYF. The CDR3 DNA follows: TGCGCCAGCAGCGTCAGTGGGACTGTCTACGAGCAGTACTTC.